This entry lists 10 T cell receptor beta chains sequenced from one sample in a study of blood T cell repertoires in COVID-19. The data were produced by immunoSEQ multiplex PCR, yet TCRdb's version contains in-frame clones alone and is incomplete. This table holds about 170,000 clones, less than 85% found once. Material for sequencing was PBMCs or T cells enriched from blood (not recorded which). The receptor set was obtained from a woman in her forties or fifties who had recovered from COVID-19.

This clone was found once. The chain recombines TRBV21-1 with TRBJ1-1; the table's D call, TRBD1, was not checked against the DNA. TRBV21-1 is a pseudogene segment. The CDR3 totals 12 residues. In DNA, the CDR3 is TGTGCCAGCCCAAGGGGGAACACTGAAGCTTTCTTT. As protein: CASPRGNTEAFF.

This clone has only one observation. This chain's CDR3 is CASSAGTGVYNEQFF. The CDR3 nucleotides are TGTGCCAGCAGCGCAGGGACAGGGGTGTACAATGAGCAGTTCTTC. V and J are TRBV9 and TRBJ2-1; the match to TRBD1 covers 10 bases. J lost 4 bases, V lost 3 bases, and 4 bases had no gene match. Germline values: CDR1 SGDLS, CDR2 YYNGEE. This CDR3 comprises 15 residues.

CDR3 amino acids: CASSLTGERGGEQFF. CDR3 DNA sequence: TGTGCCAGCAGCTTAACCGGGGAGCGGGGTGGTGAGCAGTTCTTC. The V and J genes are TRBV7-3 and TRBJ2-1; TRBD2 matches at 7 bases. The CDR3 spans 15 residues. CDR1 and CDR2 (germline): SGHTA, FQGTGA. V trimming: 0 bases; J trimming: 9 bases; junction bases outside the gene matches: 8.

This clone was seen a single time. V gene TRBV18 combines with J gene TRBJ2-3; 9 positions agree with TRBD1. The CDR3 length is 15 residues. V lost 3 bases to trimming and J lost 6 bases; unmatched junction nucleotides: 7. CDR1 and CDR2 (germline): KGHSH, LQKENI. The CDR3, as DNA: TGTGCCAGCTCACCGGGACAGGGAGTTAGGGATACGCAGTATTTT. Protein: CASSPGQGVRDTQYF.

The chain carries TRBV4-2 and TRBJ1-5; weak D call: TRBD1 (5 bases). V was pared by 1 base and J by 6 bases, with 13 bases between. Germline V gene data show CDR1 as LGHNA and CDR2 as YNFKEQ. The CDR3 is 15 residues long. CDR3 sequence: CASSQAGPGVQPQHF. CDR3 DNA: TGTGCCAGCAGCCAAGCCGGGCCGGGGGTTCAGCCCCAGCATTTT.

This rearrangement joins TRBV12-5 to TRBJ2-1; no clear D. Trimming cost V 5 bases and J 5 bases, with 10 bases left between them. The CDR3 spans 13 residues. CDR1 LGHNT and CDR2 FRNRAP come from the germline V gene. In nucleotides, the CDR3 is TGTGCTAGTGGTCCACGCTCGGACAATGAGCAGTTCTTC. Its translation: CASGPRSDNEQFF.

The gene calls are TRBV20-1 and TRBJ1-1, with 8 positions matching TRBD1. CDR1 DFQATT and CDR2 SNEGSKA come from the germline V gene (reference sequence). The CDR3 consists of 14 residues. V gave up 4 bases and J gave up 11 bases; unmatched junction bases: 15. For the CDR3, the DNA is TGCAGTGCTAATGACAGGGGAGAATCCCACAGGGCTTTCTTT. Its protein is CSANDRGESHRAFF.

This clone has just one count. V and J are TRBV3-1 (or the pseudogene TRBV3-2) and TRBJ1-2; D remains unclear. The germline V and J ends were trimmed by 2 bases and 5 bases, with 33 bases remaining between them. The germline CDR1 and CDR2 sequences are LGHDT and YNNKEL (reference sequence). The CDR3 consists of 21 residues. CDR3 coding DNA: TGTGCCAGCAGCCAAAGTGTTTTCGCGGCTTCTAATTATCCGATCGCGTATGGCTACACCTTC. It codes for CASSQSVFAASNYPIAYGYTF.

The chain is built from TRBV5-6 and TRBJ1-2, with D unclear. The CDR3 is 12 residues long. Trimming shortened V by 2 bases and J by 1 base, and 3 bases separated the two germline ends. Germline V lookup: CDR1 SGHDT, CDR2 YYEEEE. CDR3: CASSFSNYGYTF. In DNA form, the CDR3 reads TGTGCCAGCAGCTTCAGTAACTATGGCTACACCTTC.

The chain recombines TRBV19 with TRBJ1-4; 10 bases line up with TRBD1. V gave up 6 bases and J gave up 8 bases; unmatched junction bases: 6. The CDR3 extends over 14 amino acids. Germline V gene lookup returns CDR1 LNHDA and CDR2 SQIVND (reference sequence). The CDR3 loop is CASRETGGGEKLFF. In nucleotides, the CDR3 is TGTGCCAGTAGAGAGACAGGGGGCGGCGAAAAACTGTTTTTT.